The 30 T cell receptor beta chains in this list originate from one sample, sequenced in a study of blood T cell repertoires in COVID-19. The protocol was immunoSEQ multiplex PCR, while the TCRdb copy is restricted to in-frame clones and leaves out a portion. Here the sample spans approximately 30,000 clones, 78% being singletons. Sequencing was done on a sample of peripheral blood. These TCRs come from an older woman with acute or convalescent COVID-19.

This clone was seen only a few times. The rearrangement uses TRBV2 and TRBJ1-2; 9 positions agree with TRBD1. V lost 3 bases and J lost 10; bases outside the gene matches: 9. The CDR3 has 14 residues. In germline, CDR1 is SNHLY, CDR2 FYNNEI. The CDR3 here is CASSEGQGISYYTF. In nucleotides, the CDR3 is TGTGCCAGCAGTGAGGGACAGGGAATTAGCTACTACACCTTC.

The chain couples TRBV30 to TRBJ2-5; D remains unclear. V was cut by 0 bases and J by 5 bases, with 16 bases left in between. CDR3 length: 15 amino acids. The germline gives CDR1 GTSNPN, CDR2 SVGIG (reference sequence). This CDR3 reads CAWSVLPRVGETQYF. The CDR3 DNA is TGTGCCTGGAGTGTACTTCCTAGAGTTGGGGAGACCCAGTACTTC.

The J gene is TRBJ1-4, the V gene TRBV5-6; tentative D call: TRBD1 (6 bases). Between the trimmed V and J ends, which lost 0 bases and 3 bases, there was a span of 9 bases. CDR3 length equals 15 residues. Germline assignment: CDR1 SGHDT and CDR2 YYEEEE. The CDR3 coding sequence is TGTGCCAGCAGCTTGGTCGGGACACCTAATGAAAAACTGTTTTTT. It translates to CASSLVGTPNEKLFF.

V usage is TRBV18 and J usage is TRBJ1-3, with D hard to call. The CDR3 length is 13 residues. The germline V gene encodes CDR1 KGHSH and CDR2 LQKENI. V was clipped by 2 bases and J by 8 bases, with 10 bases between them. CDR3 DNA: TGTGCCAGCTCACCAGGCCCCGGGGACACCATATATTTT. Residues: CASSPGPGDTIYF.

V usage is TRBV28 and J usage is TRBJ1-1, with TRBD1 as a possible D gene (5 bases). Germline V gene lookup returns CDR1 MDHEN and CDR2 SYDVKM. This CDR3 is built from 15 residues. The V end lost 5 bases, the J end lost 1 base, and 14 bases lay between the germline ends. The DNA of the CDR3 is TGTGCCAGCAGTCCGGGTGGGGCCGGGAACACTGAAGCTTTCTTT. Encoded protein: CASSPGGAGNTEAFF.

This chain joins TRBV10-3 and TRBJ1-2; D is ambiguous. Per the germline V gene, CDR1 is ENHRY and CDR2 is SYGVKD. The V end was cut by 2 bases, the J end by 2 bases, with 9 bases between. This CDR3 comprises 14 residues. The CDR3 is CAISELELNYGYTF. The DNA of the CDR3 is TGTGCCATCAGTGAGCTAGAGCTCAACTATGGCTACACCTTC.

The chain joins TRBV6-5 to TRBJ1-1; D is perhaps TRBD1 (6 bases). Germline V gives CDR1 MNHEY, CDR2 SVGAGI. Trimming took off 7 bases at V and 7 bases at J, with 16 bases between the two ends. The CDR3 sequence is 13 residues long. The CDR3 region is CASKSSGGFEAFF. The CDR3 nucleotides are TGTGCCAGCAAGTCATCGGGGGGCTTTGAAGCTTTCTTT.

This chain uses TRBV1 with TRBJ1-1; TRBD1, the table's D call, lacks a check against the DNA. TRBV1 is a pseudogene. This CDR3 contains 14 residues. This chain's CDR3 is CTSSQKLWGAEAFF. CDR3 DNA sequence: TGCACCAGCAGCCAAAAGCTTTGGGGCGCTGAAGCTTTCTTT.

This chain joins TRBV4-2 and TRBJ2-7, with 9 bases aligning to TRBD1. The CDR3 covers 15 residues. Germline-derived CDR1 and CDR2 are LGHNA and YNFKEQ. The V and J ends lost 1 base and 5 bases, in that order; junction bases with no gene match: 6. The CDR3 DNA sequence: TGTGCCAGCAGCCAAGTGGGGGACAGGGACAACGAGCAGTACTTC. Its translation: CASSQVGDRDNEQYF.

J is TRBJ2-1 and V is TRBV5-6, with 8 bases aligning to TRBD2. The V segment lost 3 bases and the J segment 5 bases; nucleotides outside the gene matches: 7. The CDR3 sequence is 15 residues long. Germline CDR1 is SGHDT and CDR2 is YYEEEE. The CDR3: CASSYRGGWDNEQFF. The CDR3, as DNA: TGTGCCAGCAGCTATCGGGGGGGCTGGGACAATGAGCAGTTCTTC. Full variable domain (outside the CDR3, taken from reference TRBV5-6 and TRBJ2-1): DAGVTQSPTHLIKTRGQQVTLRCSPKSGHDTVSWYQQALGQGPQFIFQYYEEEERQRGNFPDRFSGHQFPNYSSELNVNALLLGDSALYLCASSYRGGWDNEQFFGPGTRLTVL.

The chain carries TRBV7-2 and TRBJ1-5, with TRBD1 as a possible D gene (6 bases). V shed 5 bases and J shed 2 bases, with 16 bases lying between them. Looked up from germline, CDR1 is SGHTA and CDR2 is FQGNSA. This CDR3 has 16 residues. As DNA, the CDR3 is TGTGCCAGCAGCCTGGACAGCTACCACGGCAATCAGCCCCAGCATTTT. Translated: CASSLDSYHGNQPQHF.

The chain employs TRBV5-1 and TRBJ2-3, with D maybe TRBD2 (6 bases). This CDR3 comprises 15 residues. The germline V gene has CDR1 SGHRS and CDR2 YFSETQ. The V end was cut by 0 bases, the J end by 0 bases, with 8 bases between. The CDR3 loop reads CASSLAAGSTDTQYF. CDR3 nucleotide sequence: TGCGCCAGCAGCTTGGCTGCGGGGAGCACAGATACGCAGTATTTT. Together with reference TRBV5-1 and TRBJ2-3, the CDR3 gives the full variable domain: KAGVTQTPRYLIKTRGQQVTLSCSPISGHRSVSWYQQTPGQGLQFLFEYFSETQRNKGNFPGRFSGRQFSNSRSEMNVSTLELGDSALYLCASSLAAGSTDTQYFGPGTRLTVL.

The V and J genes are TRBV5-4 and TRBJ1-6, with TRBD1 matching 8 bases. This CDR3 spans 14 amino acids. The V gene end was trimmed by 2 bases and the J gene end by 10 bases; junction bases not matched to a gene: 5. From germline, CDR1 is SGHNT and CDR2 YYREEE (reference sequence). The CDR3 DNA reads as TGTGCCAGCAGCTTAGGACAGGGCGGGTCACCCCTCCACTTT. This encodes CASSLGQGGSPLHF.

The chain combines TRBV6-6 with TRBJ1-3; 9 nucleotides line up with TRBD1. The CDR3 covers 15 residues. CDR1 MNHNY and CDR2 SVGAGI come from the germline V gene (reference sequence). V lost 3 bases to trimming and J lost 8 bases; unmatched junction nucleotides: 8. Written as DNA, the CDR3 is TGTGCCAGCAGTTATACAACAGGGGGCGCGGACACCATATATTTT. Translation gives CASSYTTGGADTIYF.

V usage is TRBV6-6 and J usage is TRBJ2-7; D possibly corresponds to TRBD2 (5 bases). The germline CDR1 and CDR2 sequences are MNHNY and SVGAGI (reference sequence). The V gene lost 5 bases and the J gene lost 3 bases, with 14 bases spanning the gap. The length of the CDR3 is 14 residues. The CDR3 nucleotides are TGTGCCAGCAGTAAGACCGGGAACAACTACGAGCAGTACTTC. Protein: CASSKTGNNYEQYF.

This chain joins TRBV6-6 and TRBJ2-1, with TRBD2 identical over 11 bases. Germline CDR1 reads MNHNY; CDR2 reads SVGAGI (reference sequence). The CDR3 has 15 residues. Trimming cost V 4 bases and J 4 bases; bases outside gene matches: 3. The CDR3 DNA sequence: TGTGCCAGCAGTTTAACTAGCGGGGGATACAATGAGCAGTTCTTC. It translates to CASSLTSGGYNEQFF.

The chain combines TRBV12-3 or TRBV12-4 with TRBJ1-1; D ambiguous. The V end lost 8 bases, the J end lost 0 bases, and 7 bases lay between the germline ends. CDR3 length: 12 amino acids. The CDR3 sequence is CASQAMNTEAFF. The CDR3, as DNA: TGTGCCAGCCAGGCTATGAACACTGAAGCTTTCTTT.

This clone was counted between two and nine times. The chain uses TRBV5-4 and TRBJ2-3; 7 positions match TRBD2. Trimming took 3 bases from V and 1 from J; bases not matched to a gene: 5. The CDR3 sequence is 15 residues long. From germline, CDR1 is SGHNT and CDR2 YYREEE (reference sequence). The chain's CDR3 is CASSSAGKGTDTQYF. The CDR3 DNA sequence: TGTGCCAGCAGCTCAGCGGGGAAAGGCACAGATACGCAGTATTTT.

The chain combines TRBV6-5 with TRBJ1-4, with D hard to call. From germline, CDR1 is MNHEY and CDR2 SVGAGI. Trimming cost V 5 bases and J 8 bases, with 12 bases left between them. The CDR3 covers 13 residues. The CDR3 DNA reads TGTGCCAGCAGTAGGCAGGATCTCGAAAAACTGTTTTTT. It codes for CASSRQDLEKLFF.

The V gene is TRBV30, the J gene TRBJ2-2; 8 nucleotides align to TRBD1. Trimming at V came to 2 bases and at J to 7 bases, leaving 6 bases not matched to a gene. Germline CDR1 GTSNPN, CDR2 SVGIG (reference sequence). The CDR3 length is 14 residues. The CDR3 spells CAWSLTGAVGELFF. The DNA for the CDR3 is TGTGCCTGGAGTTTGACAGGGGCTGTCGGGGAGCTGTTTTTT.

The chain couples TRBV24-1 to TRBJ2-5; D may be TRBD2 (5 bases). Germline V gene lookup returns CDR1 KGHDR and CDR2 SFDVKD. The V end was cut by 1 base, the J end by 4 bases, with 12 bases between. The CDR3 runs to 15 residues. The CDR3 nucleotides read TGTGCCACCAGTGATTTCACTAGAAATGGAGAGACCCAGTACTTC. It is translated as CATSDFTRNGETQYF.

This sequence joins TRBV7-9 and TRBJ1-4; 8 bases agree with TRBD1. V lost 4 bases, J lost 7 bases, and 2 bases stayed unmatched. The CDR3 is 13 amino acids. Per the germline V gene, CDR1 is SEHNR and CDR2 is FQNEAQ (reference sequence). The DNA for the CDR3 is TGTGCCAGCAGCTGGACAGGGCTTGAAAAACTGTTTTTT. Translating it yields CASSWTGLEKLFF.

This rearrangement joins TRBV2 to TRBJ1-6, with D unresolved. The CDR3 runs to 14 residues. V was trimmed by 6 bases and J by 7 bases, leaving 13 bases between them. Germline V gives CDR1 SNHLY, CDR2 FYNNEI. CDR3 DNA: TGTGCCAGCAGCGGGGATTCCAAAAATTCACCCCTCCACTTT. Protein: CASSGDSKNSPLHF.

DNA of the CDR3: TGTGCCACCAGTGAAGAGGGTACGAATGAGCAGTTCTTC. Translated: CATSEEGTNEQFF. V usage is TRBV24-1 and J usage is TRBJ2-1, with a possible D match to TRBD2 (5 bases). V gave up 4 bases and J gave up 7 bases, with 10 bases separating them. CDR3 size: 13 residues. Germline CDR1 and CDR2: KGHDR and SFDVKD.

In its sample, this clone was seen a few times. The V call is TRBV6-5, the J call TRBJ1-2; D gene uncertain. CDR3 size: 13 residues. V lost 0 bases, J lost 4 bases, and 6 bases lay in between. Germline CDR1 and CDR2: MNHEY and SVGAGI. CDR3 sequence: CASSYSGSYGYTF. CDR3 nucleotide sequence: TGTGCCAGCAGTTACTCGGGCAGCTATGGCTACACCTTC.

This chain links TRBV14 with TRBJ2-7, with TRBD1 identical over 7 bases. This CDR3 comprises 12 residues. V dropped 4 bases and J dropped 7; count of bases not matched to a gene: 4. Germline values: CDR1 SGHDN, CDR2 FVKESK. The CDR3 loop is CASSPQGVEQYF. The CDR3 nucleotides are TGTGCCAGCAGCCCGCAGGGGGTTGAGCAGTACTTC.

The CDR3 reads CASSPREEDRAPWAFF. The CDR3 DNA reads as TGCGCCAGCAGCCCCCGAGAGGAGGACAGGGCCCCGTGGGCTTTCTTT. V is TRBV4-1 and J is TRBJ1-1, with TRBD1 identical over 8 bases. The CDR3 is 16 amino acids. The germline V gene has CDR1 MGHRA and CDR2 YSYEKL. Unmatched junction bases numbered 18, after V lost 4 bases and J lost 11 bases.

The rearrangement uses TRBV18 and TRBJ1-5, with D unclear. V was pared by 1 base and J by 3 bases, with 10 bases between. From germline, CDR1 is KGHSH and CDR2 LQKENI. The CDR3 is 15 amino acids. CDR3: CASSPQMADNQPQHF. Here the CDR3 DNA reads TGTGCCAGCTCACCACAAATGGCAGACAATCAGCCCCAGCATTTT.

This clone was detected only a few times. The CDR3 is CASSPGWGNYGYTF. In DNA form, the CDR3 reads TGCGCCAGCAGTCCAGGGTGGGGAAACTATGGCTACACCTTC. The chain is built from TRBV4-1 and TRBJ1-2; possible D gene TRBD1, 5 bases. CDR1 is MGHRA, CDR2 YSYEKL, per germline. The CDR3 has 14 amino acids. V lost 6 bases and J lost 2, with 13 bases in between.

This sequence joins TRBV5-1 and TRBJ1-1; 7 nucleotides line up with TRBD1. Germline CDR1 and CDR2: SGHRS and YFSETQ. This CDR3 is built from 13 residues. J gave up 8 bases and V 2 bases, and 6 bases lay outside the gene matches. CDR3 protein: CASSFQTDREAFF. Here the CDR3 DNA reads TGCGCCAGCAGCTTTCAAACGGACAGGGAAGCTTTCTTT.